The T cell receptor (beta chain) under discussion was sequenced for a study of shared clonotypes between healthy human individuals. Study results and caveats: Non-shared clonotypes showed lower generation probabilities than clonotypes common to all four donors.

This clone was seen repeatedly, ten times or more. Antigen: not known. This CDR3 is also generated by other DNA sequences in the sample. Per germline, CDR1 MNHEY and CDR2 SVGAGI. The CDR3 totals 16 residues. V was clipped by 0 bases and J by 5 bases; unmatched bases: 2. Every one of the donors was a Caucasian adult that lived in Nashville, Tennessee. Naive CD45RA+ and memory CD45RA-negative subsets were split from CD4+ cells. Libraries were prepared by immunoSEQ multiplex PCR; TCRdb keeps only in-frame clonotypes and omits some of them. The profile shows about 700,000 clones, over 65% of them singletons.

What was sequenced was memory CD4+ T cells sorted from blood. Subset in this sample: CD45RA-negative fraction. This chain connects TRBV6-5 to TRBJ2-2, with 11 bases that match TRBD2. This TCR was recovered from a woman aged 30 to 39 in good health. Written as DNA, the CDR3 is TGTGCCAGCAGTTACTCGACTAGCGGGACGACCGGGGAGCTGTTTTTT. Encoded protein: CASSYSTSGTTGELFF.